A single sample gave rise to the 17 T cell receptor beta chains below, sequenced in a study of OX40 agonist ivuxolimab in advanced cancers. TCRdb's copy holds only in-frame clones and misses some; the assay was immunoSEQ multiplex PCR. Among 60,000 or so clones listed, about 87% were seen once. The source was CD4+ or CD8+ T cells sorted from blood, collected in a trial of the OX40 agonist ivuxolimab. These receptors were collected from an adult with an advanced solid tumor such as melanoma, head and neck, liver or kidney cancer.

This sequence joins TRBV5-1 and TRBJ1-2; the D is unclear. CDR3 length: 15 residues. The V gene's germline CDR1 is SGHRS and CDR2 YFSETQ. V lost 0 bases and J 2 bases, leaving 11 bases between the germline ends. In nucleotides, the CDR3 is TGCGCCAGCAGCTTGGTGTTCGGTGCGAACTATGGCTACACCTTC. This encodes CASSLVFGANYGYTF.

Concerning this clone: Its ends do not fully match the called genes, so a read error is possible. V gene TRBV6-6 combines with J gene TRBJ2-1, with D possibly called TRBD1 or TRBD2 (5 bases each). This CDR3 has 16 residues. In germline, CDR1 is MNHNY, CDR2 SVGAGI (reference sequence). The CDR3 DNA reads TGTGCCAGCAGTGACTCCGTGGGGACCCTCTACAATGAGCAGTTCTTC. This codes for CASSDSVGTLYNEQFF.

CDR3 DNA sequence: TGTGCCAGCAGCTTTCCCCGCGTCCCCTCCTACAATGAGCAGTTCTTC. Amino acids: CASSFPRVPSYNEQFF. The J gene is TRBJ2-1, the V gene TRBV5-4; unclear D gene. Germline V lookup: CDR1 SGHNT, CDR2 YYREEE (reference sequence). The germline V and J ends were trimmed by 2 bases and 0 bases, with 12 bases remaining between them. CDR3 length: 16 amino acids.

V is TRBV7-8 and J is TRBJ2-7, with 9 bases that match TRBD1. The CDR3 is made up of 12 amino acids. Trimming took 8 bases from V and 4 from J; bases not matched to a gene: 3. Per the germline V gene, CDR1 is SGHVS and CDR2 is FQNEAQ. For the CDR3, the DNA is TGTGCCAGCGGGACAGGGAATTACGAGCAGTACTTC. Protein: CASGTGNYEQYF.

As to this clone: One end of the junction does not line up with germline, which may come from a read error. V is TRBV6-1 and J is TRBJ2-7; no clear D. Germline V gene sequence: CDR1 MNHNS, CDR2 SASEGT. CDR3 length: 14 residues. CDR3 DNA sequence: TGTGCCAGCAGTGAGCAAGGGCCCTCCAACGAGCAGTACTTC. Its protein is CASSEQGPSNEQYF.

The CDR3 DNA follows: TGTGCCAGCAGTTTCATCGGAGGCGAGCAGTACTTC. Amino acids: CASSFIGGEQYF. The V call is TRBV28, the J call TRBJ2-7; weak D call: TRBD2 (5 bases). Per germline, CDR1 MDHEN and CDR2 SYDVKM. The CDR3 spans 12 residues. V shed 3 bases and J shed 6 bases, with 9 bases lying between them.

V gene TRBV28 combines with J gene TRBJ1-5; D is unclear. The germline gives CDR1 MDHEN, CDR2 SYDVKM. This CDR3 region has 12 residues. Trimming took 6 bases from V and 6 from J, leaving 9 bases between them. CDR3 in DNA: TGTGCCAGCAGCCGAGGGCCTCAGCCCCAGCATTTT. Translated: CASSRGPQPQHF.

The CDR3 sequence is CASSELGSGKTEAFF. Here the CDR3 DNA reads TGTGCCAGCAGTGAGCTGGGGTCGGGAAAGACTGAAGCTTTCTTT. The chain is built from TRBV2 and TRBJ1-1; D unclear. V was pared by 3 bases and J by 5 bases, with 16 bases between. CDR1 is SNHLY, CDR2 FYNNEI, per germline. The CDR3 extends over 15 amino acids.

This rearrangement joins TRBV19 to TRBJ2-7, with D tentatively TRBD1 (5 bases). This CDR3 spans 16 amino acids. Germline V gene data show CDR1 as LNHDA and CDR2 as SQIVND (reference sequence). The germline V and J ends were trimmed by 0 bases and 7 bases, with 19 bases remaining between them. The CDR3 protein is CASSIEANQGLREQYF. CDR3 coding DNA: TGTGCCAGTAGTATAGAAGCCAACCAGGGCCTACGGGAGCAGTACTTC.

The CDR3 nucleotides are TGTGCCAGCAGCTCCCACGGGGGGGCCCTCTACAATGAGCAGTTCTTC. Protein: CASSSHGGALYNEQFF. This chain connects TRBV7-3 to TRBJ2-1; 8 positions agree with TRBD2. CDR1 SGHTA and CDR2 FQGTGA come from the germline V gene. The length of the CDR3 is 16 residues. Trimming at V came to 4 bases and at J to 3 bases, leaving 8 bases not matched to a gene.

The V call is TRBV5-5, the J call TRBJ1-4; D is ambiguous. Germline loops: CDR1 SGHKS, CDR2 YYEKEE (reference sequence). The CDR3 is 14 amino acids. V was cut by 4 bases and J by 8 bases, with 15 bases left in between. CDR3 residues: CASSPLSGGEKLFF. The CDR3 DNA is TGTGCCAGCAGCCCACTGTCGGGCGGGGAAAAACTGTTTTTT.

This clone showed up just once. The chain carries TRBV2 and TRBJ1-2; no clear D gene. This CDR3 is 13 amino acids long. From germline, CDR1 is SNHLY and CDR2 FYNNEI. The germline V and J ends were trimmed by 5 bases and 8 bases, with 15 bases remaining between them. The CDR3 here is CASSRDIRGGYTF. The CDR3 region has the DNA TGTGCCAGCAGTAGGGATATCAGAGGAGGCTACACCTTC.

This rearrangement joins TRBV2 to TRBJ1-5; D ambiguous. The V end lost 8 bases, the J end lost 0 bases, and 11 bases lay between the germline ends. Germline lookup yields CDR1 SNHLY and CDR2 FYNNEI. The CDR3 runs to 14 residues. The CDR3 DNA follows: TGTGCCAGCTCAAAGTGGGATAGCAATCAGCCCCAGCATTTT. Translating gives CASSKWDSNQPQHF.

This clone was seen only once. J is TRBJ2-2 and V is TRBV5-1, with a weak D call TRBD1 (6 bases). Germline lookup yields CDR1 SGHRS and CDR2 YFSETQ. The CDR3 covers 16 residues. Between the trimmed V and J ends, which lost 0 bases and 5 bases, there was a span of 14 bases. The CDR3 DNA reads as TGCGCCAGCAGCTTGGCCACAGGGCCTGCGACCGGGGAGCTGTTTTTT. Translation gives CASSLATGPATGELFF.

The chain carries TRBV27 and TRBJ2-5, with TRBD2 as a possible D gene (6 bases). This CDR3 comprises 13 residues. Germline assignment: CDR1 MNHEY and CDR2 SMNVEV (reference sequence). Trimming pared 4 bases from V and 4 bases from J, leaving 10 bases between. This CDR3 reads CASSSRERETQYF. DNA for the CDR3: TGTGCCAGCAGTTCACGGGAGCGAGAGACCCAGTACTTC.

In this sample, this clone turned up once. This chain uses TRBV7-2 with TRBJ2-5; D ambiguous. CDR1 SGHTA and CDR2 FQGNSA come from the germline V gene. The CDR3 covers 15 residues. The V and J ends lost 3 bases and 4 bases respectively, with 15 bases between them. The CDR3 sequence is CASSFSWGVAETQYF. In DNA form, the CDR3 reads TGTGCCAGCAGCTTCAGCTGGGGTGTCGCAGAGACCCAGTACTTC.

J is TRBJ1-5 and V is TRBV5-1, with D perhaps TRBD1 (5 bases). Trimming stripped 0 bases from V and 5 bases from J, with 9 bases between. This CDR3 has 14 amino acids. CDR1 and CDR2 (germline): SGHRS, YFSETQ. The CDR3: CASSLGGLDQPQHF. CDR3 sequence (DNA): TGCGCCAGCAGCTTGGGGGGGTTGGATCAGCCCCAGCATTTT.